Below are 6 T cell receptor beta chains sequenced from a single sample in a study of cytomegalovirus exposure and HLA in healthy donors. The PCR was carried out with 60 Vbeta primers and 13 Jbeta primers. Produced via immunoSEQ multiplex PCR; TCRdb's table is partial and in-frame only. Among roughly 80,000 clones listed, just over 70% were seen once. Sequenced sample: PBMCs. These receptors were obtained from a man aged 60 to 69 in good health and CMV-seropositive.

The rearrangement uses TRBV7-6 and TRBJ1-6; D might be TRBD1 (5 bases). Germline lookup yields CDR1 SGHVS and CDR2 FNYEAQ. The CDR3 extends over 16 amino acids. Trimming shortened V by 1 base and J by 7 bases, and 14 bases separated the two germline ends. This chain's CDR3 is CASSLVPGRGNSPLHF. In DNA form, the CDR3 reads TGTGCCAGCAGCTTAGTTCCAGGGCGAGGAAATTCACCCCTCCACTTT.

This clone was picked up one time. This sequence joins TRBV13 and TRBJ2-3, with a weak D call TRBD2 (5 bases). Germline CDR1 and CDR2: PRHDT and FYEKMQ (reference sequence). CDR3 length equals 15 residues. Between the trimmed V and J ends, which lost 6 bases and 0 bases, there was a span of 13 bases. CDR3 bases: TGTGCCAGCAGGTTACTAGGTTTTAGCACAGATACGCAGTATTTT. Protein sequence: CASRLLGFSTDTQYF.

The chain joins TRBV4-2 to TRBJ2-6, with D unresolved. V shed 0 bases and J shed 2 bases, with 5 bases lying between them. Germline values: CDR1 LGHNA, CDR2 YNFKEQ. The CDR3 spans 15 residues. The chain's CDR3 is CASSQELAGANVLTF. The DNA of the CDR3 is TGTGCCAGCAGCCAAGAATTAGCTGGGGCCAACGTCCTGACTTTC.

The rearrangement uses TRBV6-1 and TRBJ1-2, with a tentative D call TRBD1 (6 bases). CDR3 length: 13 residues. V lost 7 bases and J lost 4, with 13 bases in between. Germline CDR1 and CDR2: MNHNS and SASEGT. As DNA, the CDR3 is TGTGCCAGCATTACAGGACAGTTCTATGGCTACACCTTC. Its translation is CASITGQFYGYTF.

CDR3 bases: TGCAGCGTTGAAGGGGGACTAGCGGGGGGAATTAAGGACGAGCAGTACTTC. Protein sequence: CSVEGGLAGGIKDEQYF. This chain uses TRBV29-1 with TRBJ2-7; 15 bases agree with TRBD2. Looked up from germline, CDR1 is SQVTM and CDR2 is ANQGSEA. The CDR3 length is 17 residues. V shed 1 base, J shed 5 bases, and the junction held 9 bases outside the gene matches.

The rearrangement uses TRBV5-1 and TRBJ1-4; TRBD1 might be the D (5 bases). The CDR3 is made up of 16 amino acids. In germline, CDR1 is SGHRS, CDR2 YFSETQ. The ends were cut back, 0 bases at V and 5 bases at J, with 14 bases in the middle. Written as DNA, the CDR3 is TGCGCCAGCAGCTTGGCCCTCTCTGGGGCGAATGAAAAACTGTTTTTT. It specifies CASSLALSGANEKLFF.